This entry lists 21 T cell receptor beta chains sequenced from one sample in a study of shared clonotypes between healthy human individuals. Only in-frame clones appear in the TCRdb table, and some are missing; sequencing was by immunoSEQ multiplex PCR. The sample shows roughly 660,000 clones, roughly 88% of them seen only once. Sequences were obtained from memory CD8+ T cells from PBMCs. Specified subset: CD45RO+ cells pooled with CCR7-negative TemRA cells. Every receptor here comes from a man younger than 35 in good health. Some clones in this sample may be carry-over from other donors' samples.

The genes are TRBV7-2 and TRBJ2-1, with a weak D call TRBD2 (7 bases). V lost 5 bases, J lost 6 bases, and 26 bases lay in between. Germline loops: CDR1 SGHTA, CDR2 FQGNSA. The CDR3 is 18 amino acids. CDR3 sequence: CASSDLRGLAANCNEQFF. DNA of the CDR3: TGTGCCAGCAGCGATCTTCGGGGGCTAGCGGCTAATTGCAATGAGCAGTTCTTC.

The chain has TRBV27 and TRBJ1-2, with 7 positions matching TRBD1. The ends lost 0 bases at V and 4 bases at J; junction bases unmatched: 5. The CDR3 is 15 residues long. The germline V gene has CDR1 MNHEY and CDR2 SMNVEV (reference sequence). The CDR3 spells CASSLSGGLFYGYTF. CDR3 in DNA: TGTGCCAGCAGTTTATCAGGGGGCCTCTTCTATGGCTACACCTTC.

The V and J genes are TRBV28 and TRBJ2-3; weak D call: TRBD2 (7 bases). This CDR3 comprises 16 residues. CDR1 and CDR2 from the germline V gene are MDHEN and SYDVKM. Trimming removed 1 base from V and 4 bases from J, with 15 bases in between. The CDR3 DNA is TGTGCCAGCAGTTTATTAGGGGGGGCGCTTTCAGATACGCAGTATTTT. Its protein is CASSLLGGALSDTQYF.

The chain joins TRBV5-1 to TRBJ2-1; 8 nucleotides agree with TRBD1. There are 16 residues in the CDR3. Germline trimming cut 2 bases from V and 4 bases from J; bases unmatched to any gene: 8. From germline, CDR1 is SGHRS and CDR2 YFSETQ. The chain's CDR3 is CASSFWGTGSYNEQFF. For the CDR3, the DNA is TGCGCCAGCAGCTTTTGGGGGACAGGTTCATACAATGAGCAGTTCTTC.

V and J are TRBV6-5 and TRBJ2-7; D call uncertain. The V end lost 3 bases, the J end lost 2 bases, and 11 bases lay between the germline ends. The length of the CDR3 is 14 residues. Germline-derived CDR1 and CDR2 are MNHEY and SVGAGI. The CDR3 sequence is CASSYGEFTYEQYF. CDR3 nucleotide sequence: TGTGCCAGCAGTTATGGGGAATTTACCTACGAGCAGTACTTC.

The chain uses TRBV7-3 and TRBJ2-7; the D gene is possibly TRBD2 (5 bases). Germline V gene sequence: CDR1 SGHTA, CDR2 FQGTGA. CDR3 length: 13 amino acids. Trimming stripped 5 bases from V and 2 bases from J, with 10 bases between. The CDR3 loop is CASSPGLTYEQYF. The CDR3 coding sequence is TGTGCCAGCAGCCCCGGACTTACCTACGAGCAGTACTTC.

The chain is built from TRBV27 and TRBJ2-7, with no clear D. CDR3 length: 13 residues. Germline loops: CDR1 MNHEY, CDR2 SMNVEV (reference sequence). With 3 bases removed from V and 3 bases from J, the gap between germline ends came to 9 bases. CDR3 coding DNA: TGTGCCAGCAGTTTTGTTCAGGACTACGAGCAGTACTTC. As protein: CASSFVQDYEQYF.

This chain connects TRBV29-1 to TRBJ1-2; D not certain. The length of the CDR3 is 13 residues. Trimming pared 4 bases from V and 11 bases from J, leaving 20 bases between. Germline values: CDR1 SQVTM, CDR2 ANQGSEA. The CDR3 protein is CSVGWTGDSLYTF. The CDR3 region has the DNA TGCAGCGTTGGTTGGACGGGAGATTCTCTTTACACCTTC.

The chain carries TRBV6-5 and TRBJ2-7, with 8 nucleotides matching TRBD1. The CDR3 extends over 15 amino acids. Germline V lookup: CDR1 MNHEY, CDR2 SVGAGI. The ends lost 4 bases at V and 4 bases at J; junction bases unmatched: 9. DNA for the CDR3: TGTGCCAGCAGTTGGACCAGGGGGCGTCTTTACGAGCAGTACTTC. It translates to CASSWTRGRLYEQYF.

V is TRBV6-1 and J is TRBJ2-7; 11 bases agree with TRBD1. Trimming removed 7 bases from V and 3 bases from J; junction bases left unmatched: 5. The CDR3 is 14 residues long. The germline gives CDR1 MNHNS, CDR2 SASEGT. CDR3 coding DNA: TGTGCCAGCACCGGACAGGGGGCTTTCTACGAGCAGTACTTC. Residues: CASTGQGAFYEQYF.

In DNA, the CDR3 is TGTGCCAGCAGCGTAGGTCAGCGGGGCTCGAACACCGGGGAGCTGTTTTTT. It is translated as CASSVGQRGSNTGELFF. The gene calls are TRBV9 and TRBJ2-2; TRBD2 agrees at 7 bases. The germline gives CDR1 SGDLS, CDR2 YYNGEE. The CDR3 has 17 amino acids. V shed 0 bases, J shed 0 bases, and the junction held 5 bases outside the gene matches.

The CDR3 nucleotides read TGTGCCAGCTCACCACAAGGAGGGGGCAACGAAGCTTTCTTT. Its translation: CASSPQGGGNEAFF. The rearrangement uses TRBV18 and TRBJ1-1; the match to TRBD1 covers 7 bases. The CDR3 runs to 14 residues. After removal of 1 base from V and 8 bases from J, the junction contained 7 bases not matched to a gene. CDR1 and CDR2 (germline): KGHSH, LQKENI.

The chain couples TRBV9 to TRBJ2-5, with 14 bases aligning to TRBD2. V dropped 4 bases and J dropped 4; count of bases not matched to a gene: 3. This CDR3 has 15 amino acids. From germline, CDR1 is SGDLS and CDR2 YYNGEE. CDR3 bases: TGTGCCAGCAGCCCCGGGACTAGCGGGAGAGAGACCCAGTACTTC. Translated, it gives CASSPGTSGRETQYF. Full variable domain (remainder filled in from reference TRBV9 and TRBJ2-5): DSGVTQTPKHLITATGQRVTLRCSPRSGDLSVYWYQQSLDQGLQFLIQYYNGEERAKGNILERFSAQQFPDLHSELNLSSLELGDSALYFCASSPGTSGRETQYFGPGTRLLVL.

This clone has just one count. CDR3: CASIGSGRVGDTDTQYF. Written as DNA, the CDR3 is TGTGCCAGCATCGGTAGCGGGAGGGTCGGGGACACAGATACGCAGTATTTT. This chain links TRBV11-1 with TRBJ2-3; 11 bases are shared with TRBD2. The germline V gene encodes CDR1 SGHAT and CDR2 FQDESV (reference sequence). The CDR3 is made up of 17 amino acids. V was pared by 7 bases and J by 2 bases, with 11 bases of the junction left unmatched.

The CDR3 nucleotides are TGTGCCAGTAGTATGTTGGCTAGCGGGAGCAATGAGCAGTTCTTC. Translation: CASSMLASGSNEQFF. V usage is TRBV19 and J usage is TRBJ2-1; TRBD2 matches at 10 bases. This CDR3 spans 15 amino acids. V shed 3 bases, J shed 6 bases, and the junction held 5 bases outside the gene matches. Per the germline V gene, CDR1 is LNHDA and CDR2 is SQIVND (reference sequence).

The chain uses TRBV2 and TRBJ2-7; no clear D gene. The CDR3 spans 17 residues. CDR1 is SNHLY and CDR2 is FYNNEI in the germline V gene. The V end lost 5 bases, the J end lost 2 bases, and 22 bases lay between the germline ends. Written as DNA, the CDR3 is TGTGCCAGCAGTTTGAGGACGGGCGAGGTTTCTGCCTACGAGCAGTACTTC. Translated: CASSLRTGEVSAYEQYF.

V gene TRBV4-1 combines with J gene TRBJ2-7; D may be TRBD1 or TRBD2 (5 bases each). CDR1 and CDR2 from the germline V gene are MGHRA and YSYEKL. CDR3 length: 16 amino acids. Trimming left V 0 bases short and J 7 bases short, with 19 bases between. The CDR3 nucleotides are TGCGCCAGCAGCCAAGACTCCGGGACGGGTGGTTCGGAGCAGTACTTC. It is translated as CASSQDSGTGGSEQYF.

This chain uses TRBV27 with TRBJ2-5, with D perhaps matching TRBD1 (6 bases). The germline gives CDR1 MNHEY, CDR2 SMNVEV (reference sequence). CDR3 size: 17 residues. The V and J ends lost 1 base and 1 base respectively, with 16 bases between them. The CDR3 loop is CASSLFPTGYSQETQYF. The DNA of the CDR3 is TGTGCCAGCAGTTTATTTCCGACAGGCTACTCCCAAGAGACCCAGTACTTC.

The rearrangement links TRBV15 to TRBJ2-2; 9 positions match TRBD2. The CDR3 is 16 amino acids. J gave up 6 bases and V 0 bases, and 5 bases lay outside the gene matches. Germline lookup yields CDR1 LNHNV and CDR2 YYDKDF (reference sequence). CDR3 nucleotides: TGTGCCACCAGCAGAGATTTGAGGACTAGCGCCGGGGAGCTGTTTTTT. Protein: CATSRDLRTSAGELFF.

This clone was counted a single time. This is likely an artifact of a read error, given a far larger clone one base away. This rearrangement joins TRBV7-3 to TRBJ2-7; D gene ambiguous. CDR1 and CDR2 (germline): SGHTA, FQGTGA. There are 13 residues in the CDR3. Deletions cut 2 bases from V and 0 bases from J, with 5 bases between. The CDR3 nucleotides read TGTGCCAGCAGCTTAGGGGACTCCTACGAGCAGTACTTC. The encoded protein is CASSLGDSYEQYF.

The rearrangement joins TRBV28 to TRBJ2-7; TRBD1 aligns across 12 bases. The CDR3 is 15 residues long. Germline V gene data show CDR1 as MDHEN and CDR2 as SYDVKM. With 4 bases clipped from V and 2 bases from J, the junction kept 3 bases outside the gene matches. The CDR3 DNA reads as TGTGCCAGCAGTTCGGGACAGGGGGCCACCTACGAGCAGTACTTC. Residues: CASSSGQGATYEQYF.